Each of the 19 T cell receptor beta chains below was sequenced from the same sample in a study of T cell repertoires in cytomegalovirus infection. TCRdb re-called the reads through MiXCR, storing one row per CDR3 protein. The table shows approximately 190,000 distinct CDR3 sequences, with roughly 28% occurring only once. Sequencing input: PBMCs. These receptors were taken from a human donor in good health (CMV status not recorded). Some clones in this sample may be carry-over from other donors' samples.

This sequence joins TRBV5-1 and TRBJ1-1; 8 bases agree with TRBD1. The CDR3 runs to 14 residues. The germline gives CDR1 SGHRS, CDR2 YFSETQ. V was pared by 6 bases and J by 1 base, with 5 bases of the junction left unmatched. The CDR3 loop is CASNMDRANTEAFF. CDR3 nucleotides: TGCGCCAGCAACATGGACAGGGCGAACACTGAAGCTTTCTTT. Filled out from reference TRBV5-1 and TRBJ1-1, the complete variable domain reads KAGVTQTPRYLIKTRGQQVTLSCSPISGHRSVSWYQQTPGQGLQFLFEYFSETQRNKGNFPGRFSGRQFSNSRSEMNVSTLELGDSALYLCASNMDRANTEAFFGQGTRLTVV.

The chain carries TRBV2 and TRBJ1-2, with D perhaps matching TRBD1 (5 bases). V was trimmed by 3 bases and J by 7 bases, leaving 12 bases between them. The CDR3 totals 13 residues. The V gene's germline CDR1 is SNHLY and CDR2 FYNNEI. In DNA, the CDR3 is TGTGCCAGCAGTGATTTTAGGGGCAGTGGCTACACCTTC. Its protein product is CASSDFRGSGYTF.

The genes are TRBV3-1 and TRBJ2-3; 8 bases are shared with TRBD2. From germline, CDR1 is LGHDT and CDR2 YNNKEL (reference sequence). The CDR3 consists of 16 residues. Germline trimming cut 1 base from V and 2 bases from J; bases unmatched to any gene: 5. The CDR3 reads CASSQGVAGITDTQYF. The CDR3 DNA is TGTGCCAGCAGCCAAGGGGTAGCGGGGATCACAGATACGCAGTATTTT.

Comment on this clonotype: A read error may produce the germline difference seen at one junction end. V is TRBV7-3 and J is TRBJ2-5; the D is unclear. The CDR3 is 13 residues long. CDR1 SGHTA and CDR2 FQGTGA come from the germline V gene. The CDR3: CASSLRAQEIQYF. The CDR3 nucleotides read TGTGCCAGCAGCCTAAGAGCGCAAGAGATCCAGTACTTC.

This clonotype was seen more than once but under ten times. The chain links TRBV29-1 to TRBJ1-2, with D unresolved. V was cut by 4 bases and J by 0 bases, with 12 bases left in between. The CDR3 totals 14 residues. CDR1 and CDR2 (germline): SQVTM, ANQGSEA. CDR3 in DNA: TGCAGCGTTGTATCGGCAGGAACTAACTATGGCTACACCTTC. It translates to CSVVSAGTNYGYTF.

This chain joins TRBV7-3 and TRBJ2-6, with a weak D call TRBD2 (6 bases). The germline gives CDR1 SGHTA, CDR2 FQGTGA. The V gene lost 0 bases and the J gene lost 0 bases, with 9 bases spanning the gap. The CDR3 loop spans 17 amino acids. The CDR3 loop reads CASSLTIGGSGANVLTF. The CDR3, as DNA: TGTGCCAGCAGCTTAACAATCGGGGGCTCTGGGGCCAACGTCCTGACTTTC.

This clonotype was seen ten or more times. This chain joins TRBV7-8 and TRBJ2-7, with unresolved D. Germline V gives CDR1 SGHVS, CDR2 FQNEAQ. V gave up 2 bases and J gave up 4 bases, with 9 bases separating them. The CDR3 spans 13 residues. The CDR3 sequence: CASSLSTRYEQYF. The CDR3 region has the DNA TGTGCCAGCAGCTTATCTACAAGATACGAGCAGTACTTC. Looking up the rest from reference TRBV7-8 and TRBJ2-7 gives the full variable domain: GAGVSQSPRYKVAKRGQDVALRCDPISGHVSLFWYQQALGQGPEFLTYFQNEAQLDKSGLPSDRFFAERPEGSVSTLKIQRTQQEDSAVYLCASSLSTRYEQYFGPGTRLTVT.

This clonotype was seen a few times. The chain recombines TRBV6-2 or TRBV6-3 with TRBJ1-2; 10 positions agree with TRBD1. Germline V lookup: CDR1 MNHEY, CDR2 SVGEGT. The CDR3 length is 15 residues. The ends lost 3 bases at V and 4 bases at J; junction bases unmatched: 5. DNA of the CDR3: TGTGCCAGCAGTTATACCGGACAGGGGGGCTATGGCTACACCTTC. Translated, it gives CASSYTGQGGYGYTF.

This clonotype was seen only a few times. The V and J genes are TRBV7-2 and TRBJ2-3, with D tentatively TRBD2 (5 bases). V was shortened by 4 bases and J by 5 bases, with 16 bases between the two germline ends. Germline V CDR1 and CDR2: SGHTA, FQGNSA. This CDR3 comprises 15 residues. For the CDR3, the DNA is TGTGCCAGCAGCTCCTCGACCGGGGTGATAGATACGCAGTATTTT. Translating it yields CASSSSTGVIDTQYF.

This clonotype was observed a handful of times. The rearrangement uses TRBV7-2 and TRBJ2-3; possibly TRBD2 for D (7 bases). This CDR3 comprises 14 residues. V was cut by 3 bases and J by 4 bases, with 11 bases left in between. In germline, CDR1 is SGHTA, CDR2 FQGNSA. Here the CDR3 reads CASSLGGGPDTQYF. The CDR3 DNA reads TGTGCCAGCAGCTTGGGGGGGGGGCCAGATACGCAGTATTTT.

The rearrangement joins TRBV10-3 to TRBJ2-2, with 7 positions matching TRBD1. Germline CDR1 and CDR2: ENHRY and SYGVKD. Unmatched junction bases numbered 7, after V lost 2 bases and J lost 4 bases. The CDR3 loop spans 16 amino acids. Written as DNA, the CDR3 is TGTGCCATCAGTGAGACCCGGGACAGCTCCACCGGGGAGCTGTTTTTT. It yields the protein CAISETRDSSTGELFF.

CDR3 region: CASSQDVTGQYADTGELFF. CDR3 nucleotide sequence: TGCGCCAGCAGCCAAGATGTTACGGGACAGTACGCGGACACCGGGGAGCTGTTTTTT. The rearrangement links TRBV4-3 to TRBJ2-2; 7 nucleotides line up with TRBD1. This CDR3 contains 19 residues. Germline V gives CDR1 LGHNA, CDR2 YSLEER. With V trimmed by 0 bases and J by 3 bases, 13 bases remained unmatched.

J is TRBJ2-7 and V is TRBV7-6; 10 bases match TRBD1. The ends lost 5 bases at V and 1 base at J; junction bases unmatched: 5. The CDR3 loop spans 15 amino acids. Looked up from germline, CDR1 is SGHVS and CDR2 is FNYEAQ. The CDR3 region is CASSARQGASYEQYF. CDR3 nucleotide sequence: TGTGCCAGCAGCGCCCGACAGGGGGCTTCCTACGAGCAGTACTTC.

This clonotype appeared a few times. V and J are TRBV6-6 and TRBJ2-5, with TRBD1 as a possible D gene (8 bases). CDR1 is MNHNY and CDR2 is SVGAGI in the germline V gene (reference sequence). The CDR3 has 14 residues. Trimming removed 5 bases at V and 4 bases at J, with 14 bases between. CDR3 in DNA: TGTGCCAGCAGTCTATACAGGGGGGGAGAGACCCAGTACTTC. Encoded protein: CASSLYRGGETQYF.

The gene calls are TRBV19 and TRBJ2-6, with TRBD1 matching over 9 bases. CDR1 is LNHDA and CDR2 is SQIVND in the germline V gene (reference sequence). J lost 1 base, V lost 6 bases, and 7 bases had no gene match. This CDR3 spans 17 amino acids. This chain's CDR3 is CASSRDRGESGANVLTF. CDR3 coding DNA: TGTGCCAGTAGCCGAGACAGGGGGGAATCTGGGGCCAACGTCCTGACTTTC. The full variable domain, rest sourced from reference TRBV19 and TRBJ2-6, is DGGITQSPKYLFRKEGQNVTLSCEQNLNHDAMYWYRQDPGQGLRLIYYSQIVNDFQKGDIAEGYSVSREKKESFPLTVTSAQKNPTAFYLCASSRDRGESGANVLTFGAGSRLTVL.

This clonotype was seen a handful of times. This rearrangement joins TRBV9 to TRBJ2-2; perhaps D is TRBD1 or TRBD2 (5 bases each). The CDR3 spans 17 residues. V lost 3 bases, J lost 1 base, and 16 bases lay in between. Germline CDR1 and CDR2: SGDLS and YYNGEE. The CDR3: CASSGRDRLMNTGELFF. The CDR3 DNA reads as TGTGCCAGCAGCGGCCGGGACCGACTAATGAACACCGGGGAGCTGTTTTTT.

The V call is TRBV5-1, the J call TRBJ2-3; D is perhaps TRBD2 (5 bases). The germline V gene encodes CDR1 SGHRS and CDR2 YFSETQ. The CDR3 covers 17 residues. The V and J ends lost 2 bases and 2 bases respectively, with 18 bases between them. The CDR3 coding sequence is TGCGCCAGCAGCTTAGGAGCGGCTCCAGTTAACACAGATACGCAGTATTTT. Protein: CASSLGAAPVNTDTQYF.

This clonotype was observed a few times. V gene TRBV7-2 combines with J gene TRBJ2-7; unclear D gene. CDR1 and CDR2 (germline): SGHTA, FQGNSA. The CDR3 is made up of 14 amino acids. V was cut by 2 bases and J by 0 bases, with 8 bases left in between. The CDR3 nucleotides are TGTGCCAGCAGCTTAAGCGCAGCCTCCTACGAGCAGTACTTC. Protein: CASSLSAASYEQYF. The whole variable domain, remainder taken from reference TRBV7-2 and TRBJ2-7, is GAGVSQSPSNKVTEKGKDVELRCDPISGHTALYWYRQSLGQGLEFLIYFQGNSAPDKSGLPSDRFSAERTGGSVSTLTIQRTQQEDSAVYLCASSLSAASYEQYFGPGTRLTVT.

This rearrangement joins TRBV6-2 or TRBV6-3 to TRBJ1-1; 10 bases fit TRBD1. CDR1 and CDR2 (germline): MNHEY, SVGEGT. The CDR3 has 16 residues. J was trimmed by 0 bases and V by 8 bases; bases with no gene match: 9. The CDR3 bases are TGTGCCAGCTCTCACGACAGGGGGCGAGTGAACACTGAAGCTTTCTTT. Amino acids: CASSHDRGRVNTEAFF.